A single sample is the source of the 21 T cell receptor beta chains below, sequenced in a study of blood T cells in healthy people across ages. A second PCR of 7 to 11 cycles used a sample-barcoded 5' primer and a J-beta primer mix. TCRdb analysed the 5' RACE reads with MiXCR anew, one entry per CDR3 protein. The sample records about 2 million distinct CDR3 sequences, roughly 49% being singletons. Sequenced sample: blood. Receptors were obtained from a woman aged 40 to 50 in good health.

This clonotype was observed a few times. The chain carries TRBV2 and TRBJ2-4, with 11 positions matching TRBD1. Trimming removed 5 bases from V and 13 bases from J; junction bases left unmatched: 10. This CDR3 contains 14 residues. Germline V gene data show CDR1 as SNHLY and CDR2 as FYNNEI. The CDR3 bases are TGTGCCAGCAGTCGGACAGGGGGCACAACTCAGCAGTACTTC. Translating gives CASSRTGGTTQQYF.

This sequence joins TRBV20-1 and TRBJ2-5; TRBD2 aligns across 11 bases. Per germline, CDR1 DFQATT and CDR2 SNEGSKA (reference sequence). The CDR3 is 15 residues long. The J segment lost 5 bases and the V segment lost 5 bases, leaving 10 bases of the junction unmatched. As DNA, the CDR3 is TGCAGTGCTGTCGCTACTAGCGGGGGTTTGGAGACCCAGTACTTC. Its protein is CSAVATSGGLETQYF.

The chain couples TRBV7-2 to TRBJ2-1; D call uncertain. Germline CDR1 and CDR2: SGHTA and FQGNSA. Trimming cost V 5 bases and J 0 bases, with 11 bases left between them. This CDR3 has 15 residues. The CDR3 sequence: CASSAGSSSYNEQFF. CDR3 bases: TGTGCCAGCAGCGCCGGGTCTAGCTCCTACAATGAGCAGTTCTTC.

This clonotype has only a few counts. The rearrangement joins TRBV9 to TRBJ2-1; D gene unclear. V lost 4 bases, J lost 3 bases, and 11 bases lay in between. Germline V gene lookup returns CDR1 SGDLS and CDR2 YYNGEE. This CDR3 has 14 residues. The CDR3 coding sequence is TGTGCCAGCAGCCCGCTTGGCGACTACAATGAGCAGTTCTTC. Protein sequence: CASSPLGDYNEQFF.

The rearrangement links TRBV6-1 to TRBJ2-3; a possible D gene is TRBD2 (6 bases). Trimming stripped 2 bases from V and 6 bases from J, with 18 bases between. Germline CDR1 and CDR2: MNHNS and SASEGT. CDR3 length: 16 amino acids. In nucleotides, the CDR3 is TGTGCCAGCAGTGAATTTATAGCGGAGAGCGGGGATACGCAGTATTTT. Amino acid sequence: CASSEFIAESGDTQYF.

The chain employs TRBV15 and TRBJ2-3; D unclear. Germline V lookup: CDR1 LNHNV, CDR2 YYDKDF (reference sequence). Trimming cost V 5 bases and J 6 bases, with 15 bases left between them. The CDR3 sequence is 14 residues long. The CDR3 DNA follows: TGTGCCACCAGCCCGCCTCTAAGCTCTGATACGCAGTATTTT. Protein sequence: CATSPPLSSDTQYF.

The chain carries TRBV6-5 and TRBJ1-2, with D unclear. Trimming cost V 5 bases and J 6 bases, with 10 bases left between them. The CDR3 totals 12 residues. Per germline, CDR1 MNHEY and CDR2 SVGAGI. The CDR3 here is CASSQPPNGYTF. The CDR3 region has the DNA TGTGCCAGCAGTCAACCTCCCAATGGCTACACCTTC.

Notes on this clonotype: At one end, the junction sequence differs from germline, possibly due to a read error. The chain couples TRBV7-2 to TRBJ2-1; D is unclear. Germline-derived CDR1 and CDR2 are SGHTA and FQGNSA. The length of the CDR3 is 12 residues. CDR3 DNA sequence: TGTGCCGGCAGCTTGTTGGGCAATGAGCAGTTCTTC. Its protein product is CAGSLLGNEQFF.

J is TRBJ2-2 and V is TRBV28; 10 nucleotides line up with TRBD1. The J segment lost 4 bases and the V segment lost 6 bases, leaving 2 bases of the junction unmatched. The V gene's germline CDR1 is MDHEN and CDR2 SYDVKM. The CDR3 covers 14 residues. The CDR3, as DNA: TGTGCCAGCAGGGGACAGGGGAGCACCGGGGAGCTGTTTTTT. Its protein is CASRGQGSTGELFF.

This clonotype was recorded at least ten times. The chain is built from TRBV10-1 and TRBJ2-1; 8 bases match TRBD1. Germline lookup yields CDR1 WNHNN and CDR2 SYGVQD (reference sequence). This CDR3 has 13 amino acids. V lost 4 bases and J lost 6; bases outside the gene matches: 2. DNA of the CDR3: TGCGCCAGCAGTGTTACAGGGGGCAATGAGCAGTTCTTC. Translated, it gives CASSVTGGNEQFF.

The chain combines TRBV20-1 with TRBJ2-7; TRBD2 matches at 7 bases. Looked up from germline, CDR1 is DFQATT and CDR2 is SNEGSKA (reference sequence). Losses at the gene ends were 5 bases for V and 9 bases for J; bases not matched to a gene: 22. The CDR3 loop spans 16 amino acids. The CDR3 spells CSAGPLSAGLSARQYF. CDR3 DNA: TGCAGTGCTGGTCCCCTGTCAGCGGGGTTGTCGGCAAGGCAGTACTTC.

The genes are TRBV24-1 and TRBJ2-3; D is perhaps TRBD1 (5 bases). From germline, CDR1 is KGHDR and CDR2 SFDVKD. The CDR3 contains 14 residues. V was pared by 7 bases and J by 1 base, with 11 bases between. The CDR3 protein is CATRSGNRTDTQYF. The CDR3 bases are TGTGCCACCAGGTCAGGGAACCGCACAGATACGCAGTATTTT.

V is TRBV6-5 and J is TRBJ1-1; D is possibly TRBD1 (5 bases). Trimming stripped 4 bases from V and 0 bases from J, with 9 bases between. This CDR3 region has 14 residues. Per the germline V gene, CDR1 is MNHEY and CDR2 is SVGAGI. The CDR3, as DNA: TGTGCCAGCAGTTGGGCAGGGCTGAACACTGAAGCTTTCTTT. This encodes CASSWAGLNTEAFF.

V is TRBV6-6 and J is TRBJ1-6, with 8 nucleotides matching TRBD1. After removal of 9 bases from V and 8 bases from J, the junction contained 9 bases not matched to a gene. Germline assignment: CDR1 MNHNY and CDR2 SVGAGI (reference sequence). This CDR3 is built from 14 residues. The CDR3 region has the DNA TGTGCCAGTAGGGTCACAGGGGGGGATTCACCCCTCCACTTT. Its protein product is CASRVTGGDSPLHF.

The J gene is TRBJ2-3, the V gene TRBV11-2, with TRBD1 identical over 8 bases. The CDR3 runs to 20 residues. Germline lookup yields CDR1 SGHAT and CDR2 FQNNGV. J gave up 2 bases and V 4 bases, and 20 bases lay outside the gene matches. As DNA, the CDR3 is TGTGCCAGCAGCTCTATGCACCCCCGTTTGGGGACAGGAGTCACAGATACGCAGTATTTT. Its protein product is CASSSMHPRLGTGVTDTQYF.

The V call is TRBV2, the J call TRBJ2-3, with D unresolved. Trimming took 8 bases from V and 1 from J, leaving 19 bases between them. The CDR3 is made up of 16 amino acids. Germline V gene lookup returns CDR1 SNHLY and CDR2 FYNNEI. CDR3: CASGTPSDGGTDTQYF. The CDR3, as DNA: TGTGCCAGCGGTACTCCTAGTGACGGCGGCACAGATACGCAGTATTTT.

The sample holds a few counts of this clonotype. The gene calls are TRBV28 and TRBJ1-1, with 7 bases lining up with TRBD1. CDR1 and CDR2 from the germline V gene are MDHEN and SYDVKM. The V and J ends lost 6 bases and 0 bases, in that order; junction bases with no gene match: 13. The CDR3 has 17 residues. The CDR3 DNA reads TGTGCCAGCAGGTCTTCCAGGGGGGTAGCCATGAACACTGAAGCTTTCTTT. Translating gives CASRSSRGVAMNTEAFF.

The chain recombines TRBV4-3 with TRBJ2-1; 8 bases map to TRBD2. The J segment lost 4 bases and the V segment lost 0 bases, leaving 8 bases of the junction unmatched. This CDR3 region has 17 residues. Looked up from germline, CDR1 is LGHNA and CDR2 is YSLEER. CDR3 coding DNA: TGCGCCAGCAGCCAAGATAGTGCGGGGGGTTGGTACAATGAGCAGTTCTTC. Translating it yields CASSQDSAGGWYNEQFF.

This clonotype was observed many times. The rearrangement uses TRBV5-6 and TRBJ2-1; D is uncertain. V was clipped by 2 bases and J by 7 bases, with 7 bases between them. The CDR3 sequence is 12 residues long. Per the germline V gene, CDR1 is SGHDT and CDR2 is YYEEEE. The CDR3 sequence: CASSLQGNEQFF. The CDR3 region has the DNA TGTGCCAGCAGCTTACAAGGAAATGAGCAGTTCTTC.

In nucleotides, the CDR3 is TGCAGCGTTGGAGGCAGGGAAATTAGCTCCTACGAGCAGTACTTC. Protein product: CSVGGREISSYEQYF. The V gene is TRBV29-1, the J gene TRBJ2-7; TRBD1 might be the D (5 bases). CDR1 is SQVTM and CDR2 is ANQGSEA in the germline V gene. The CDR3 totals 15 residues. V gave up 4 bases and J gave up 0 bases, with 16 bases separating them.

This rearrangement joins TRBV7-2 to TRBJ2-1, with 11 bases identical to TRBD1. The V segment lost 5 bases and the J segment 5 bases; nucleotides outside the gene matches: 17. The germline CDR1 and CDR2 sequences are SGHTA and FQGNSA. The length of the CDR3 is 19 residues. CDR3 protein: CASSKNKPGTGGWNNEQFF. In DNA, the CDR3 is TGTGCCAGCAGCAAAAACAAACCTGGGACAGGGGGTTGGAACAATGAGCAGTTCTTC. Filled out from reference TRBV7-2 and TRBJ2-1, the complete variable domain reads GAGVSQSPSNKVTEKGKDVELRCDPISGHTALYWYRQSLGQGLEFLIYFQGNSAPDKSGLPSDRFSAERTGGSVSTLTIQRTQQEDSAVYLCASSKNKPGTGGWNNEQFFGPGTRLTVL.